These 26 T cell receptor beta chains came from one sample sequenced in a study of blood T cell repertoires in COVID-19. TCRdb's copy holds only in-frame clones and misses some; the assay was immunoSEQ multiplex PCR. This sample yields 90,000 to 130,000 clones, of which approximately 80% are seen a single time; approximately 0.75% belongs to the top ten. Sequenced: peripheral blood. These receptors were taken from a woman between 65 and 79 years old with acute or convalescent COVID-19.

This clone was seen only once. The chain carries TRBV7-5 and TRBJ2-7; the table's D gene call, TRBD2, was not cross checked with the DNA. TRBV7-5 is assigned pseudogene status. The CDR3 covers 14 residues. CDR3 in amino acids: CARSCGEYLYEQYF. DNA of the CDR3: TGTGCCAGAAGCTGTGGGGAGTATCTCTACGAGCAGTACTTC.

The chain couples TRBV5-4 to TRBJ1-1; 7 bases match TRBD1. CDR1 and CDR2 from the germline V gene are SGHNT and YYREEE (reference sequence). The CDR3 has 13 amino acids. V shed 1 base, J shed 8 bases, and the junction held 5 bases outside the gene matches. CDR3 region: CASSLNRGPEAFF. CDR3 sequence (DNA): TGTGCCAGCAGCTTGAACAGGGGCCCCGAAGCTTTCTTT.

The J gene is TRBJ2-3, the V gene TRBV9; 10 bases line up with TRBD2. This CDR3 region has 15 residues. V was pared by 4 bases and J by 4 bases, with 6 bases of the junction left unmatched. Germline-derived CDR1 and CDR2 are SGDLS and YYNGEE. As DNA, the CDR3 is TGTGCCAGCAGCCGAGCGGGGGGGACGTCAGATACGCAGTATTTT. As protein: CASSRAGGTSDTQYF.

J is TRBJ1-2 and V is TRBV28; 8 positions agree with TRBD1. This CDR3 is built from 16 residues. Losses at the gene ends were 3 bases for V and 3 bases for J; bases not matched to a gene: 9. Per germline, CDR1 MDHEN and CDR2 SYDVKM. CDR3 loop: CASSFPGGADYYGYTF. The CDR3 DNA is TGTGCCAGCAGTTTCCCAGGGGGCGCAGATTACTATGGCTACACCTTC.

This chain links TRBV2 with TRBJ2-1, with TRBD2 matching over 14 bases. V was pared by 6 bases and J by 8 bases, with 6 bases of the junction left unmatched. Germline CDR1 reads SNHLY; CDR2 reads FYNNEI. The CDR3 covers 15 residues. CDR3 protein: CASRLGLAGEYEQFF. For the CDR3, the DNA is TGTGCCAGCAGACTGGGACTAGCGGGAGAATATGAGCAGTTCTTC.

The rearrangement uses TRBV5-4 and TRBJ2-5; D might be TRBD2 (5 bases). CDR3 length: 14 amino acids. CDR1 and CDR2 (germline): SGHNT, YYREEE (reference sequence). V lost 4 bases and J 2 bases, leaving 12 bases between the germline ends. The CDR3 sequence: CASSVTRRQETQYF. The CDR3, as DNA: TGTGCCAGCAGCGTAACTAGACGACAAGAGACCCAGTACTTC.

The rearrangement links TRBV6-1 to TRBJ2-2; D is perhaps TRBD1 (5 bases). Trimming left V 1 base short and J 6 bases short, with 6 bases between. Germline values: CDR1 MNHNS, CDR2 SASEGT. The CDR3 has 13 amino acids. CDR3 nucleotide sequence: TGTGCCAGCAGTGAAGGGGGCTCCGGGGAGCTGTTTTTT. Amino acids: CASSEGGSGELFF.

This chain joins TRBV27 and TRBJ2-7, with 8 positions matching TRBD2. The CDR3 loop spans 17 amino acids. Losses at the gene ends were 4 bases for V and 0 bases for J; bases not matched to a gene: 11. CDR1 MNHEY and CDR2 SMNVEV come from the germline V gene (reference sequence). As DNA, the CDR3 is TGTGCCAGCAGTTCCCTCCGACTAGCGCCGAGCTCCTACGAGCAGTACTTC. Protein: CASSSLRLAPSSYEQYF.

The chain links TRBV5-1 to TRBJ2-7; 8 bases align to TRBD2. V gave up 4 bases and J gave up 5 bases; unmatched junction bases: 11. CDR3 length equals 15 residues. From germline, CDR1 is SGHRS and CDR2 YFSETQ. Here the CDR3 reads CASSPGLVLGHEQYF. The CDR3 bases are TGCGCCAGCAGCCCGGGACTAGTCTTGGGCCACGAGCAGTACTTC.

The CDR3 DNA reads as TGTGCCAGTAGTATAGAGGGACAGGGATGGTACGAGCAGTACTTC. Amino acid sequence: CASSIEGQGWYEQYF. This chain joins TRBV19 and TRBJ2-7; 9 bases fit TRBD1. From germline, CDR1 is LNHDA and CDR2 SQIVND (reference sequence). The CDR3 loop spans 15 amino acids. Unmatched junction bases numbered 4, after V lost 0 bases and J lost 4 bases.

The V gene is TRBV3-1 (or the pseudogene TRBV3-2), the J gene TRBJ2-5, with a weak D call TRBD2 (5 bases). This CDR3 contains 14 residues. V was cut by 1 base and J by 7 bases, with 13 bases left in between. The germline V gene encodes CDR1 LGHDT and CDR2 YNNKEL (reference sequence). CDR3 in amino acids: CASSQASQDGTQYF. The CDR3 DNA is TGTGCCAGCAGCCAAGCTAGCCAGGACGGGACCCAGTACTTC.

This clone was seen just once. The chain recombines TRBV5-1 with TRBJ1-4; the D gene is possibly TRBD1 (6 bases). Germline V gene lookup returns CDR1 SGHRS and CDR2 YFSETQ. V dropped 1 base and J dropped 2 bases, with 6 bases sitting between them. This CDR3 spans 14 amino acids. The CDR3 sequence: CASSLTGTNEKLFF. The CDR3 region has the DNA TGCGCCAGCAGCTTGACAGGGACTAATGAAAAACTGTTTTTT. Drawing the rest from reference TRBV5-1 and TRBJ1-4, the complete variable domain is KAGVTQTPRYLIKTRGQQVTLSCSPISGHRSVSWYQQTPGQGLQFLFEYFSETQRNKGNFPGRFSGRQFSNSRSEMNVSTLELGDSALYLCASSLTGTNEKLFFGSGTQLSVL.

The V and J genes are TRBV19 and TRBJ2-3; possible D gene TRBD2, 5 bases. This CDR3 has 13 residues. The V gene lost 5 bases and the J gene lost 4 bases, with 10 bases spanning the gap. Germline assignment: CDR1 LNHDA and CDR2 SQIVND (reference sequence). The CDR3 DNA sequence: TGTGCCAGTAGTTGGCTAGCCGCAGATACGCAGTATTTT. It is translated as CASSWLAADTQYF.

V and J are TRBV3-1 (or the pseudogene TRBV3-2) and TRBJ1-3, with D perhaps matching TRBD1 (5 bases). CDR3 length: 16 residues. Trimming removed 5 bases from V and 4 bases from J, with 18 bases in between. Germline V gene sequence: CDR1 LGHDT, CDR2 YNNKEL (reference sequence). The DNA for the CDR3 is TGTGCCAGCAGCTCCCGACGGGGGGATCTGGGAAACACCATATATTTT. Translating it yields CASSSRRGDLGNTIYF.

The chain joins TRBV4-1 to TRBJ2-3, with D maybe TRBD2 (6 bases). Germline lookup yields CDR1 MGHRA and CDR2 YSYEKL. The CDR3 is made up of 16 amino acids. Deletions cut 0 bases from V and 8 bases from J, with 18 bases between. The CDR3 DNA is TGCGCCAGCAGCCAAGATCTAGGCGGGGTACAAGGTACGCAGTATTTT. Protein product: CASSQDLGGVQGTQYF.

The chain's CDR3 is CASSPGTGGLHTEAFF. In nucleotides, the CDR3 is TGTGCCAGCAGCCCCGGGACAGGGGGTTTGCACACTGAAGCTTTCTTT. V gene TRBV7-9 combines with J gene TRBJ1-1; 11 nucleotides agree with TRBD1. This CDR3 has 16 residues. Germline V lookup: CDR1 SEHNR, CDR2 FQNEAQ (reference sequence). Unmatched junction bases numbered 8, after V lost 5 bases and J lost 3 bases.

The CDR3 nucleotides read TGTGCCAGCAGCTTGTCAGGGGATTCACCCCTCCACTTT. This sequence encodes CASSLSGDSPLHF. The chain joins TRBV5-5 to TRBJ1-6, with D possibly TRBD1 on 6 matching bases. V gave up 1 base and J gave up 8 bases, with 7 bases separating them. The CDR3 sequence is 13 residues long. Germline V gene sequence: CDR1 SGHKS, CDR2 YYEKEE (reference sequence).

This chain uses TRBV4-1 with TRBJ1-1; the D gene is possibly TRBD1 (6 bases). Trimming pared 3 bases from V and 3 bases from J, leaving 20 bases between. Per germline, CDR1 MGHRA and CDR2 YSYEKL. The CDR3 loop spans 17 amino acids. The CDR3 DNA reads TGCGCCAGCAGCCATCGAGAGGGGGGGGCATCGGACACTGAAGCTTTCTTT. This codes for CASSHREGGASDTEAFF.

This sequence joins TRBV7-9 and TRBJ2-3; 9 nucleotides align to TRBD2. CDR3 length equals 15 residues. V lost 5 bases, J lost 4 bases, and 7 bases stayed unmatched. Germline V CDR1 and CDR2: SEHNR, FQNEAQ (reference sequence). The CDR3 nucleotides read TGTGCCAGCAGCGCCTATAGCGGGGGCTCAGATACGCAGTATTTT. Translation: CASSAYSGGSDTQYF.

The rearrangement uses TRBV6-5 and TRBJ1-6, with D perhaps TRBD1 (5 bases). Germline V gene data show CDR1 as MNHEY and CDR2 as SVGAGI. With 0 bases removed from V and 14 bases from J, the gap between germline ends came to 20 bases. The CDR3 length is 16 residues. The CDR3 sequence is CASSYSSGLRGGALHF. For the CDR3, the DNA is TGTGCCAGCAGTTACTCTTCTGGGTTACGGGGAGGGGCCCTCCACTTT.

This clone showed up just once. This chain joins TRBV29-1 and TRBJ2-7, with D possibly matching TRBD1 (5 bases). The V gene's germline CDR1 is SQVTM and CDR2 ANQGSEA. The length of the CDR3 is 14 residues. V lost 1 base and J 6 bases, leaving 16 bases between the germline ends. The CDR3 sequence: CSVEAVRQSGEQYF. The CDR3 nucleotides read TGCAGCGTTGAAGCCGTTCGACAGTCCGGCGAGCAGTACTTC.

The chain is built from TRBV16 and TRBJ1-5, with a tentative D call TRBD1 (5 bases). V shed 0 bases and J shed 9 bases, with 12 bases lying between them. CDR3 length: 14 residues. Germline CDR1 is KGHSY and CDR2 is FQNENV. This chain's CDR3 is CASSQSGTQGPQHF. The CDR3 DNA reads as TGTGCCAGCAGCCAATCGGGCACCCAGGGGCCCCAGCATTTT.

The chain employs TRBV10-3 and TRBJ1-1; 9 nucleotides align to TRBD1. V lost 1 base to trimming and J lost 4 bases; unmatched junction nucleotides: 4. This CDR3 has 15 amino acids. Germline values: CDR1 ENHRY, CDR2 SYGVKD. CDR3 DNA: TGTGCCATCAGTGAGTTGGGACAGGGAAGCACTGAAGCTTTCTTT. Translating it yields CAISELGQGSTEAFF.

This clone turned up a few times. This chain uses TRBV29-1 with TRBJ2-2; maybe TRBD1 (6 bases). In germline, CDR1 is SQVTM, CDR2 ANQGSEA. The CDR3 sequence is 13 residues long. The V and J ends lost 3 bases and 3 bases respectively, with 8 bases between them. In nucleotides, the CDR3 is TGCAGCGTTGATCAGGGGTACACCGGGGAGCTGTTTTTT. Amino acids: CSVDQGYTGELFF.

The DNA of the CDR3 is TGCGCCAGCAGCTTGGGGGGAGGGTCCGGAGTTGGAGAAAAACTGTTTTTT. Its translation is CASSLGGGSGVGEKLFF. J is TRBJ1-4 and V is TRBV5-1; no definite D call. Germline V gene sequence: CDR1 SGHRS, CDR2 YFSETQ. Trimming stripped 0 bases from V and 8 bases from J, with 20 bases between. The CDR3 runs 17 residues. Filled out from reference TRBV5-1 and TRBJ1-4, the complete variable domain reads KAGVTQTPRYLIKTRGQQVTLSCSPISGHRSVSWYQQTPGQGLQFLFEYFSETQRNKGNFPGRFSGRQFSNSRSEMNVSTLELGDSALYLCASSLGGGSGVGEKLFFGSGTQLSVL.

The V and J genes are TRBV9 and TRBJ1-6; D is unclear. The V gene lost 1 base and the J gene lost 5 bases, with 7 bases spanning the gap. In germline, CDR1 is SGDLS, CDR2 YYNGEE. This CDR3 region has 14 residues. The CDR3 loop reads CASSVKQNNSPLHF. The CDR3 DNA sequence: TGTGCCAGCAGCGTAAAACAAAATAATTCACCCCTCCACTTT.